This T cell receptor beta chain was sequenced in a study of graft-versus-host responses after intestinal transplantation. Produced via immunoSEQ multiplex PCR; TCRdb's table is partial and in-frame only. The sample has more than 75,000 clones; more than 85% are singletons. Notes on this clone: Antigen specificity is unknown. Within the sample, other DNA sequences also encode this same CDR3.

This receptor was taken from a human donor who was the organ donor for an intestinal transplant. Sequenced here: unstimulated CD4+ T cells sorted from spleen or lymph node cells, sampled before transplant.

The CDR3 region is CAISESGGLKTQYF. For the CDR3, the DNA is TGTGCCATCAGTGAGTCAGGAGGTCTCAAGACCCAGTACTTC. V and J are TRBV10-3 and TRBJ2-5; TRBD2 is a possible D gene (5 bases). This CDR3 comprises 14 residues. Deletions cut 0 bases from V and 6 bases from J, with 11 bases between. Germline CDR1 ENHRY, CDR2 SYGVKD.